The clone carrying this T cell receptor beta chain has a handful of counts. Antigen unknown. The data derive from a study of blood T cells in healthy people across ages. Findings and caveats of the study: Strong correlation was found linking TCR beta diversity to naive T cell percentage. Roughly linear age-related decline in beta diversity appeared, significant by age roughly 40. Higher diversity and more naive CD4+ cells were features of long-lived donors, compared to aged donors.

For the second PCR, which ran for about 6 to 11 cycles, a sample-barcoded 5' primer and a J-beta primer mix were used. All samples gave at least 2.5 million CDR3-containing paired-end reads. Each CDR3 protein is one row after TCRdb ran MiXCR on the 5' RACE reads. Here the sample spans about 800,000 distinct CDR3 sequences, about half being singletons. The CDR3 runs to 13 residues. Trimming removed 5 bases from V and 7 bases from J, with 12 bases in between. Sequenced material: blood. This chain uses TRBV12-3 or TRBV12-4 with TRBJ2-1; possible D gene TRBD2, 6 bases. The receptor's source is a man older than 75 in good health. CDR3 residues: CASSPRTKNEQFF. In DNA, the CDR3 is TGTGCCAGCAGTCCCAGGACTAAAAATGAGCAGTTCTTC.